The 15 T cell receptor beta chains below come from one sample, sequenced in a study of CXCR3-negative and CXCR3-positive naive CD8 T cells. The TRB cDNA libraries were prepared by 5' RACE with UMI labels. TCRdb re-called the 5' RACE reads and gives one entry per CDR3 protein, without DNA. The data include 50,000 to 55,000 distinct CDR3 sequences; the top ten clones carry approximately 1.6%. The specimen sequenced was naive CXCR3- CD8+ T cells from blood. Specified subset: CD45RO-CCR7+CD27+CD95- naive CD8+ T cells lacking CXCR3 (TNR3-). The origin of the receptors is a human donor in good health. Some clones in this sample may be carry-over from other donors' samples.

The chain couples TRBV11-2 to TRBJ2-3. Germline V gene sequence: CDR1 SGHAT, CDR2 FQNNGV. This CDR3 has 15 amino acids. The CDR3: CASSYSGSSTDTQYF.

V is TRBV5-1 and J is TRBJ1-4. The germline V gene has CDR1 SGHRS and CDR2 YFSETQ. This CDR3 comprises 13 residues. The CDR3 sequence is CASSSGLGEKLFF.

J is TRBJ2-7 and V is TRBV6-2 or TRBV6-3; the TCRdb D gene call, TRBD1, has no DNA to confirm it. In germline, CDR1 is MNHEY, CDR2 SVGEGT. The CDR3 is 14 amino acids. This CDR3 is CASWTTGTGSEQYF.

Measured by frequency, this clonotype is medium-sized. The J gene is TRBJ2-5, the V gene TRBV29-1; the D gene TCRdb calls, TRBD1, cannot be checked with no DNA. Germline V CDR1 and CDR2: SQVTM, ANQGSEA. The CDR3 is 12 amino acids. The CDR3 sequence is CSVTGRQETQYF.

The V gene is TRBV6-2 or TRBV6-3, the J gene TRBJ2-7. CDR1 MNHEY and CDR2 SVGEGT come from the germline V gene. The CDR3 has 13 amino acids. The CDR3 loop is CASSNQEVHEQYF.

The genes are TRBV28 and TRBJ1-1. CDR1 is MDHEN and CDR2 is SYDVKM in the germline V gene. CDR3 length: 13 residues. CDR3 residues: CASSLRLNTEAFF.

CDR3 region: CSFLAGGSSYNEQFF. The V and J genes are TRBV20-1 and TRBJ2-1; checking the TCRdb D call of TRBD2 is not possible without DNA. Per the germline V gene, CDR1 is DFQATT and CDR2 is SNEGSKA (reference sequence). The CDR3 is 15 amino acids.

This sequence joins TRBV29-1 and TRBJ1-1; checking the TCRdb D call of TRBD1 is not possible without DNA. The CDR3 runs to 12 residues. Germline V CDR1 and CDR2: SQVTM, ANQGSEA. The CDR3 here is CSVASRGTEAFF.

The chain carries TRBV13 and TRBJ1-5; the TRBD1 assignment by TCRdb is unverifiable without DNA. This CDR3 has 14 residues. Per the germline V gene, CDR1 is PRHDT and CDR2 is FYEKMQ (reference sequence). This chain's CDR3 is CASSSGTGAQPQHF.

The chain joins TRBV11-2 to TRBJ2-7; checking the TCRdb D call of TRBD1 is not possible without DNA. The germline gives CDR1 SGHAT, CDR2 FQNNGV. There are 14 residues in the CDR3. CDR3 amino acids: CASSLGGGNYEQYF.

CDR3 sequence: CASSLGQPTYEQYF. J is TRBJ2-7 and V is TRBV4-1; TCRdb reports TRBD1, a call that lacks DNA to check it against. The CDR3 spans 14 residues. Germline V gene lookup returns CDR1 MGHRA and CDR2 YSYEKL.

The V call is TRBV5-1, the J call TRBJ1-1; TCRdb picks TRBD1, but there is no DNA to check that call. Germline V gene data show CDR1 as SGHRS and CDR2 as YFSETQ. The CDR3 runs 13 residues. The CDR3 loop reads CASAGTGNTEAFF.

This chain joins TRBV9 and TRBJ2-1; lacking DNA, the TRBD1 call made by TCRdb goes unchecked. Germline loops: CDR1 SGDLS, CDR2 YYNGEE. The CDR3 covers 15 residues. The CDR3 protein is CASSETGTGYNEQFF.

The rearrangement links TRBV6-5 to TRBJ1-1. The germline gives CDR1 MNHEY, CDR2 SVGAGI. This CDR3 has 13 residues. The CDR3 is CASSFSQSTEAFF.

V is TRBV6-5 and J is TRBJ1-5. Germline V gives CDR1 MNHEY, CDR2 SVGAGI. This CDR3 has 12 residues. The CDR3 region is CASSDANQPQHF.